The next 8 T cell receptor beta chains were all read from a single sample in a study of CD8+CD57+ T cells in acquired aplastic anemia. Genomic DNA, the template, was used for profiling of the TCR beta VDJ and CDR3. TCRdb recomputed calls from the reads with MiXCR, one row per CDR3 protein. Here the sample spans about 98,000 distinct CDR3 sequences, 65% to 70% being singletons. The patients chosen for sequencing had shown expansion of CD8+CD57+ cells (detected by flow cytometry). Source material: sorted CD4+, CD8+, or CD8+CD57+ T cells (not recorded which) from PBMCs. The receptors stem from a human donor with aplastic anemia.

The rearrangement joins TRBV7-8 to TRBJ2-7, with 9 bases matching TRBD1. The CDR3 sequence is 12 residues long. Trimming took 6 bases from V and 4 from J; bases not matched to a gene: 1. Germline CDR1 SGHVS, CDR2 FQNEAQ. The CDR3 bases are TGTGCCAGCAGGGGGACAGGGTACGAGCAGTACTTC. The encoded protein is CASRGTGYEQYF. Variable domain in full (rest from reference TRBV7-8 and TRBJ2-7): GAGVSQSPRYKVAKRGQDVALRCDPISGHVSLFWYQQALGQGPEFLTYFQNEAQLDKSGLPSDRFFAERPEGSVSTLKIQRTQQEDSAVYLCASRGTGYEQYFGPGTRLTVT.

This clonotype has only a few counts. The CDR3 nucleotides read TGTGCCAGCAGCCTGGGAGGGCGCGGCTACACCTTC. Protein sequence: CASSLGGRGYTF. The V call is TRBV7-9, the J call TRBJ1-2; D remains ambiguous. The V end was cut by 5 bases, the J end by 8 bases, with 12 bases between. Germline V gene data show CDR1 as SEHNR and CDR2 as FQNEAQ (reference sequence). The CDR3 spans 12 residues.

The V and J genes are TRBV2 and TRBJ1-5; D call uncertain. This CDR3 is 15 amino acids long. Deletions cut 3 bases from V and 1 base from J, with 10 bases between. CDR1 and CDR2 from the germline V gene are SNHLY and FYNNEI. CDR3 sequence reads: CASSDSGLSNQPQHF. CDR3 in DNA: TGTGCCAGCAGTGATTCAGGCCTAAGCAATCAGCCCCAGCATTTT. The full variable domain, in which reference TRBV2 and TRBJ1-5 provide the parts outside the CDR3, is EPEVTQTPSHQVTQMGQEVILRCVPISNHLYFYWYRQILGQKVEFLVSFYNNEISEKSEIFDDQFSVERPDGSNFTLKIRSTKLEDSAMYFCASSDSGLSNQPQHFGDGTRLSIL.

The gene calls are TRBV20-1 and TRBJ1-2; no clear D. Germline CDR1 and CDR2: DFQATT and SNEGSKA (reference sequence). CDR3 length equals 13 residues. Trimming pared 5 bases from V and 8 bases from J, leaving 18 bases between. As DNA, the CDR3 is TGCAGTGCTCCCACCTTCGGCGGCGCGGGCTACACCTTC. It codes for CSAPTFGGAGYTF.

This sequence joins TRBV7-2 and TRBJ1-5; possibly TRBD1 for D (6 bases). V lost 5 bases and J 4 bases, leaving 9 bases between the germline ends. This CDR3 spans 13 amino acids. In germline, CDR1 is SGHTA, CDR2 FQGNSA. The CDR3 loop is CASSPDSNQPQHF. CDR3 bases: TGTGCCAGCAGCCCGGACAGTAATCAGCCCCAGCATTTT.

The chain carries TRBV2 and TRBJ2-1, with D possibly TRBD1 on 5 matching bases. CDR3 length: 15 amino acids. V was shortened by 5 bases and J by 5 bases, with 16 bases between the two germline ends. Germline values: CDR1 SNHLY, CDR2 FYNNEI. The CDR3 DNA reads as TGTGCCAGCAGTTTCCTATCCCGACAGCACAATGAGCAGTTCTTC. Encoded protein: CASSFLSRQHNEQFF.

The chain employs TRBV20-1 and TRBJ2-1, with TRBD2 as a possible D gene (5 bases). V was trimmed by 4 bases and J by 2 bases, leaving 12 bases between them. The CDR3 contains 14 residues. Germline CDR1 reads DFQATT; CDR2 reads SNEGSKA (reference sequence). Here the CDR3 reads CSATLDSTYNEQFF. The CDR3 nucleotides are TGCAGTGCTACCTTGGACTCAACCTACAATGAGCAGTTCTTC.

A single count supports this clonotype. The chain recombines TRBV2 with TRBJ1-1, with a weak D call TRBD1 (5 bases). Trimming removed 5 bases from V and 1 base from J, with 11 bases in between. In germline, CDR1 is SNHLY, CDR2 FYNNEI. The CDR3 length is 14 residues. CDR3 DNA: TGTGCCAGCAGTCGGGACGGCCAGAACACTGAAGCTTTCTTT. Translating it yields CASSRDGQNTEAFF.